The 28 T cell receptor beta chains below were found in one sample sequenced in a study of blood T cell repertoires in COVID-19. TCRdb's table, derived via immunoSEQ multiplex PCR, lists solely in-frame clones and lacks some. The profile shows roughly 59,000 clones, about 78% of them singletons. What was sequenced was peripheral blood. Receptors originate from an elderly man with acute or convalescent COVID-19.

CDR3: CASRLGTGGTEAFF. For the CDR3, the DNA is TGTGCCAGCAGACTTGGGACAGGGGGCACTGAAGCTTTCTTT. This chain connects TRBV6-5 to TRBJ1-1, with 11 bases that match TRBD1. The CDR3 runs 14 residues. V shed 6 bases, J shed 4 bases, and the junction held 4 bases outside the gene matches. In germline, CDR1 is MNHEY, CDR2 SVGAGI.

V usage is TRBV4-1 and J usage is TRBJ2-3, with 7 positions matching TRBD1. The V gene end was trimmed by 0 bases and the J gene end by 0 bases; junction bases not matched to a gene: 12. This CDR3 is built from 19 residues. Germline V gives CDR1 MGHRA, CDR2 YSYEKL. The CDR3 here is CASSQDSGTVIASTDTQYF. DNA of the CDR3: TGCGCCAGCAGCCAAGATTCCGGGACAGTCATTGCTAGCACAGATACGCAGTATTTT.

This chain uses TRBV3-1 (or the pseudogene TRBV3-2) with TRBJ2-3; D remains ambiguous. Between the trimmed V and J ends, which lost 3 bases and 2 bases, there was a span of 12 bases. The CDR3 has 15 amino acids. Germline CDR1 reads LGHDT; CDR2 reads YNNKEL (reference sequence). Here the CDR3 reads CASSHGKSITDTQYF. The CDR3 DNA is TGTGCCAGCAGCCACGGTAAGAGTATCACAGATACGCAGTATTTT.

The genes are TRBV19 and TRBJ1-2; possibly TRBD1 for D (6 bases). V lost 8 bases, J lost 3 bases, and 19 bases lay in between. This CDR3 is 15 amino acids long. The germline V gene has CDR1 LNHDA and CDR2 SQIVND (reference sequence). The CDR3 nucleotides are TGTGCCAGTGGACCTGTCTCGGCAGGGGACTATGGCTACACCTTC. It codes for CASGPVSAGDYGYTF.

The J gene is TRBJ1-5, the V gene TRBV18; the match to TRBD1 covers 7 bases. CDR3 length equals 14 residues. CDR1 and CDR2 (germline): KGHSH, LQKENI. Trimming took 3 bases from V and 5 from J; bases not matched to a gene: 4. As DNA, the CDR3 is TGTGCCAGCTCACCCGGGACAGCAGATCAGCCCCAGCATTTT. Translating it yields CASSPGTADQPQHF. Full variable domain (missing parts from reference TRBV18 and TRBJ1-5): NAGVMQNPRHLVRRRGQEARLRCSPMKGHSHVYWYRQLPEEGLKFMVYLQKENIIDESGMPKERFSAEFPKEGPSILRIQQVVRGDSAAYFCASSPGTADQPQHFGDGTRLSIL.

As to this clone: Other DNA sequences in this sample translate to the same CDR3. The rearrangement links TRBV5-1 to TRBJ2-7, with 7 bases that match TRBD1. V lost 2 bases, J lost 4 bases, and 6 bases stayed unmatched. Germline V CDR1 and CDR2: SGHRS, YFSETQ. This CDR3 is built from 14 residues. The CDR3 nucleotides are TGCGCCAGCAGCTTTACAGGGGATTCGTACGAGCAGTACTTC. This gives the protein CASSFTGDSYEQYF.

The V call is TRBV5-1, the J call TRBJ2-7; TRBD2 agrees at 7 bases. CDR3 length: 15 residues. In germline, CDR1 is SGHRS, CDR2 YFSETQ. The J segment lost 3 bases and the V segment lost 0 bases, leaving 6 bases of the junction unmatched. The CDR3 sequence is CASSLAVRDYYEQYF. The DNA of the CDR3 is TGCGCCAGCAGCTTGGCCGTCAGGGACTACTACGAGCAGTACTTC.

The chain has TRBV4-1 and TRBJ1-4; weak D call: TRBD1 (5 bases). The CDR3 is 15 amino acids. V gave up 1 base and J gave up 7 bases, with 13 bases separating them. Germline loops: CDR1 MGHRA, CDR2 YSYEKL. CDR3 DNA sequence: TGCGCCAGCAGCCAAGGTTACGGGGGTTCTGAAAAACTGTTTTTT. This encodes CASSQGYGGSEKLFF.

This clone has only a few counts. The rearrangement links TRBV15 to TRBJ1-2; a possible D gene is TRBD1 (5 bases). Trimming shortened V by 0 bases and J by 4 bases, and 12 bases separated the two germline ends. From germline, CDR1 is LNHNV and CDR2 YYDKDF (reference sequence). CDR3 length equals 15 residues. CDR3 DNA sequence: TGTGCCACCAGCAGAGATAATCAGGGCAGCTATGGCTACACCTTC. Its protein product is CATSRDNQGSYGYTF.

The chain has TRBV30 and TRBJ2-5; D not resolved. This CDR3 spans 15 amino acids. CDR1 GTSNPN and CDR2 SVGIG come from the germline V gene (reference sequence). V lost 0 bases and J 4 bases, leaving 15 bases between the germline ends. The CDR3 sequence: CAWSVIGRLGETQYF. The CDR3 nucleotides read TGTGCCTGGAGTGTAATCGGCAGGTTGGGAGAGACCCAGTACTTC.

V gene TRBV12-5 combines with J gene TRBJ2-7; D might be TRBD1 (6 bases). CDR3 size: 14 residues. V was pared by 2 bases and J by 5 bases, with 13 bases between. CDR1 and CDR2 (germline): LGHNT, FRNRAP. CDR3 residues: CASGLWEQGHEQYF. The CDR3 nucleotides are TGTGCTAGTGGTTTGTGGGAACAGGGCCACGAGCAGTACTTC.

This clone was detected once. CDR3 region: CASSQDYRGTSLAFF. The CDR3 DNA reads TGTGCCAGCAGCCAAGATTACAGGGGGACGAGTTTGGCTTTCTTT. The chain couples TRBV14 to TRBJ1-1, with TRBD1 identical over 8 bases. Trimming cost V 0 bases and J 11 bases; bases outside gene matches: 11. Germline V gene data show CDR1 as SGHDN and CDR2 as FVKESK. This CDR3 has 15 amino acids.

This rearrangement joins TRBV7-9 to TRBJ1-1, with 9 bases aligning to TRBD1. Germline V gives CDR1 SEHNR, CDR2 FQNEAQ (reference sequence). The CDR3 runs 14 residues. The V gene end was trimmed by 6 bases and the J gene end by 1 base; junction bases not matched to a gene: 3. The CDR3: CASRKDRGNTEAFF. The CDR3 nucleotides are TGTGCCAGCAGAAAGGACAGGGGGAACACTGAAGCTTTCTTT.

V gene TRBV11-3 combines with J gene TRBJ1-1; D is unresolved. There are 13 residues in the CDR3. V was shortened by 1 base and J by 5 bases, with 8 bases between the two germline ends. CDR1 and CDR2 (germline): SGHNT, YENEEA. CDR3 nucleotide sequence: TGTGCCAGCAGCTTAGTGACGGGGACTGAAGCTTTCTTT. Protein: CASSLVTGTEAFF.

The V gene is TRBV2, the J gene TRBJ2-3; a weak D match, TRBD2 (6 bases). Between the trimmed V and J ends, which lost 0 bases and 6 bases, there was a span of 13 bases. Germline CDR1 SNHLY, CDR2 FYNNEI. This CDR3 contains 15 residues. The CDR3 region has the DNA TGTGCCAGCAGTGAAGCGGGAGGAGGAGAGGATACGCAGTATTTT. This gives the protein CASSEAGGGEDTQYF.

The chain employs TRBV6-5 and TRBJ2-3; no clear D. V was trimmed by 8 bases and J by 0 bases, leaving 12 bases between them. This CDR3 is 14 amino acids long. Germline CDR1 reads MNHEY; CDR2 reads SVGAGI. CDR3 nucleotides: TGTGCCAGCGTACAACCATATAGCACAGATACGCAGTATTTT. Amino acid sequence: CASVQPYSTDTQYF.

The chain uses TRBV2 and TRBJ2-5, with 10 bases aligning to TRBD2. This CDR3 spans 15 amino acids. Trimming cost V 1 base and J 6 bases; bases outside gene matches: 5. Germline lookup yields CDR1 SNHLY and CDR2 FYNNEI. CDR3 nucleotide sequence: TGTGCCAGCAGTGAAGGGTCTAGCGGGAGCAAGACCCAGTACTTC. Translating it yields CASSEGSSGSKTQYF.

The chain links TRBV5-4 to TRBJ2-2; perhaps TRBD2 as D (5 bases). Trimming pared 3 bases from V and 6 bases from J, leaving 9 bases between. Germline values: CDR1 SGHNT, CDR2 YYREEE (reference sequence). The CDR3 is 13 amino acids. Here the CDR3 reads CASSYSVAGELFF. The CDR3 coding sequence is TGTGCCAGCAGCTATAGCGTGGCCGGGGAGCTGTTTTTT.

The rearrangement uses TRBV6-2 or TRBV6-3 and TRBJ1-5, with D uncertain. The germline V and J ends were trimmed by 6 bases and 4 bases, with 7 bases remaining between them. The CDR3 is 12 residues long. Per the germline V gene, CDR1 is MNHEY and CDR2 is SVGEGT. Written as DNA, the CDR3 is TGTGCCAGCAGGTACCAAAATCAGCCCCAGCATTTT. This translates into CASRYQNQPQHF.

The chain is built from TRBV2 and TRBJ1-3; TRBD1 is a possible D gene (6 bases). Germline V CDR1 and CDR2: SNHLY, FYNNEI. The CDR3 runs 13 residues. V dropped 6 bases and J dropped 4 bases, with 10 bases sitting between them. The DNA for the CDR3 is TGTGCCAGCAGGGCCGACAGGGGAAACACCATATATTTT. It encodes CASRADRGNTIYF.

The chain has TRBV3-1 (or the pseudogene TRBV3-2) and TRBJ1-1; D gene uncertain. Trimming stripped 6 bases from V and 2 bases from J, with 7 bases between. Germline CDR1 is LGHDT and CDR2 is YNNKEL (reference sequence). The CDR3 is 12 residues long. CDR3 region: CASRLGNTEAFF. In DNA form, the CDR3 reads TGTGCCAGCAGACTAGGAAACACTGAAGCTTTCTTT.

The chain couples TRBV24-1 to TRBJ2-5; D is perhaps TRBD2 (6 bases). The CDR3 sequence is 18 residues long. CDR1 and CDR2 (germline): KGHDR, SFDVKD. V lost 1 base, J lost 0 bases, and 17 bases lay in between. CDR3 region: CATSDFGDSGGYQETQYF. The CDR3, as DNA: TGTGCCACCAGTGATTTTGGAGATAGCGGAGGGTACCAAGAGACCCAGTACTTC.

A single count supports this clone. The chain links TRBV7-8 to TRBJ2-7; TRBD1 aligns across 7 bases. V was clipped by 5 bases and J by 3 bases; unmatched bases: 7. The germline CDR1 and CDR2 sequences are SGHVS and FQNEAQ. The CDR3 is made up of 14 amino acids. CDR3 in amino acids: CASSARDSYYEQYF. CDR3 DNA: TGTGCCAGCAGCGCCCGGGACAGCTACTACGAGCAGTACTTC.

The CDR3 DNA sequence: TGTGCCAGCTCACCATCCGTTAGCGGGGGGGGTAATGAGCAGTTCTTC. Translation: CASSPSVSGGGNEQFF. The J gene is TRBJ2-1, the V gene TRBV18, with 11 bases fitting TRBD2. The CDR3 has 16 residues. The germline CDR1 and CDR2 sequences are KGHSH and LQKENI. The V segment lost 2 bases and the J segment 7 bases; nucleotides outside the gene matches: 7. Full variable domain (rest looked up from reference TRBV18 and TRBJ2-1): NAGVMQNPRHLVRRRGQEARLRCSPMKGHSHVYWYRQLPEEGLKFMVYLQKENIIDESGMPKERFSAEFPKEGPSILRIQQVVRGDSAAYFCASSPSVSGGGNEQFFGPGTRLTVL.

This clone was observed a handful of times. The rearrangement links TRBV2 to TRBJ2-1; 11 positions agree with TRBD2. Trimming removed 4 bases from V and 3 bases from J; junction bases left unmatched: 5. Per the germline V gene, CDR1 is SNHLY and CDR2 is FYNNEI. This CDR3 has 16 residues. CDR3 sequence: CASSGPTSGNYNEQFF. CDR3 nucleotide sequence: TGTGCCAGCAGTGGCCCGACTAGCGGGAACTACAATGAGCAGTTCTTC. Complete variable domain (other parts from reference TRBV2 and TRBJ2-1): EPEVTQTPSHQVTQMGQEVILRCVPISNHLYFYWYRQILGQKVEFLVSFYNNEISEKSEIFDDQFSVERPDGSNFTLKIRSTKLEDSAMYFCASSGPTSGNYNEQFFGPGTRLTVL.

The chain is built from TRBV28 and TRBJ1-2, with TRBD1 matching 7 bases. Germline CDR1 MDHEN, CDR2 SYDVKM. V was clipped by 2 bases and J by 5 bases; unmatched bases: 8. This CDR3 region has 15 residues. In DNA, the CDR3 is TGTGCCAGCAGTTTAGGGGTAAGGGGGCCGTATGGCTACACCTTC. It yields the protein CASSLGVRGPYGYTF.

V is TRBV19 and J is TRBJ1-5; 8 positions agree with TRBD1. V dropped 1 base and J dropped 8; count of bases not matched to a gene: 4. This CDR3 spans 14 amino acids. From germline, CDR1 is LNHDA and CDR2 SQIVND (reference sequence). CDR3 protein: CASSIGQGLEPQHF. CDR3 bases: TGTGCCAGTAGTATAGGACAGGGGCTGGAGCCCCAGCATTTT.

This chain links TRBV5-3 with TRBJ2-3, with D tentatively TRBD2 (5 bases). TRBV5-3 is annotated as an ORF whose role is uncertain. CDR3 length: 22 residues. Trimming shortened V by 0 bases and J by 0 bases, and 29 bases separated the two germline ends. Here the CDR3 DNA reads TGTGCCAGAAGCTTGGTCGGGAAAGAGTTCCCAAAAACTTATTCTAGCACAGATACGCAGTATTTT. Encoded protein: CARSLVGKEFPKTYSSTDTQYF.